The clone carrying this TCR beta chain was counted ten times or more. Time point defined: persistent/refractory GD, antithyroid drugs over 5 years with positive TRAb. RNA extracted from PBMCs served as the sequencing template. The CDR3 consists of 15 residues. Trimming at V came to 4 bases and at J to 3 bases, leaving 5 bases not matched to a gene. CDR1 and CDR2 (germline): SGHRS, YFSETQ. These data belong to a study of regulatory T cells in long-lasting Graves disease. CDR3 regions were amplified by Arm-PCR using iRepertoire HTBI primers to build TCR beta libraries. TCRdb passed the multiplex PCR reads through MiXCR, listing each CDR3 protein once. The sample has roughly 470,000 distinct CDR3 sequences, 20% to 25% seen once.

V gene TRBV5-1 combines with J gene TRBJ1-2; 11 bases map to TRBD1. Here the sequenced sample was peripheral blood mononuclear cells (PBMCs), taken when the disease was refractory, from a patient treated with antithyroid drugs. The origin of this receptor is a female donor with Graves disease. CDR3 region: CASSEDRGQYYGYTF. CDR3 in DNA: TGCGCCAGCAGCGAGGACAGGGGGCAATACTATGGCTACACCTTC.